This paragraph covers one TCR beta chain sequence. Its target is not known. The data were obtained in a study of shared clonotypes between healthy human individuals. Whole-study results and caveats: With four donors compared, 4% to 5% of naive CD4 clonotypes were shared. Against clonotypes common to all four donors, non-shared ones had lower generation probabilities.

V lost 3 bases to trimming and J lost 5 bases, with 10 bases between them. CDR3 length equals 13 residues. Germline CDR1 reads SGHNT; CDR2 reads YENEEA. At a deep level, the assay was run. The assay was immunoSEQ multiplex PCR, and TCRdb's table has in-frame clones only and misses some. The table lists millions of clones, just under 95% of them singletons. In the naive CD8 group, cells lacked CD45RO and were positively selected for CCR7, so terminally differentiated effector memory CD45RA+ cells were left out. The chain couples TRBV11-3 to TRBJ1-1; no clear D. The sample comprised naive CD8+ T cells sorted from blood. The clonotype originates from a man in his late teens or twenties in good health. For the CDR3, the DNA is TGTGCCAGCAGCTTCCAAGGTTGGACTGAAGCTTTCTTT. This encodes CASSFQGWTEAFF.